This T cell receptor (beta chain) was retrieved from a study of T cell responses to AZD1222 COVID-19 vaccine. General study points: Sampled repertoires all dated from after the peak T cell response. Baseline seropositivity characterized only a handful of AZD1222 recipients. Reportedly, nearly half the spike-specific TCRs target unmutated variant regions.

Generated by immunoSEQ multiplex PCR, the TCRdb table keeps only in-frame clones and is missing some. The repertoire holds 90,000 to 95,000 clones, with 85% to 90% as singletons. For this clone: The antigen remains unidentified.

Trimming cost V 4 bases and J 4 bases, with 13 bases left between them. CDR1 SQVTM and CDR2 ANQGSEA come from the germline V gene. The length of the CDR3 is 13 residues. V gene TRBV29-1 combines with J gene TRBJ1-1, with D possibly TRBD1 on 6 matching bases. The input for sequencing was peripheral blood, taken on day 0 of AZD1222 vaccination. The receptor was isolated from an adult in good health. The CDR3: CSVAPGVGTEAFF. CDR3 bases: TGCAGCGTTGCCCCAGGGGTCGGCACTGAAGCTTTCTTT.